This T cell receptor (beta chain) was recorded in a study of T cells in Graves' hyperthyroidism and ophthalmopathy. Turning to the study itself: At the time of initial diagnosis and before any treatment, peripheral blood was collected. General observations from the study: In validation, the model predicted ophthalmopathy. These predictions came a median roughly seven months before onset.

Orbital computed tomography and thyroid ultrasound, together with serum TRAb and thyroxine and clinical symptoms, were used for diagnoses. It was 10 ml of fresh peripheral blood that supplied the PBMCs. In the case of this clonotype: Its antigen is currently unknown.

The source material, RNA transcripts, was used to amplify TCR beta CDR3 regions. The TCR CDR3 first-round RT-PCR relied on the HTBI primer set. From the multiplex PCR reads, TCRdb called clonotypes with MiXCR, one entry per CDR3 protein. The table records under 550,000 distinct CDR3 sequences, just under 20% of them present only once. Input material: blood. The receptor was derived from a man aged 35 to 55 with Graves' ophthalmopathy.

The chain's CDR3 is CASSISPTVNQPQHF. The CDR3, as DNA: TGTGCCAGTAGTATATCCCCCACAGTCAATCAGCCCCAGCATTTT. The chain recombines TRBV19 with TRBJ1-5; D gene unclear. The V end lost 2 bases, the J end lost 3 bases, and 11 bases lay between the germline ends. The CDR3 loop spans 15 amino acids. CDR1 and CDR2 (germline): LNHDA, SQIVND (reference sequence).